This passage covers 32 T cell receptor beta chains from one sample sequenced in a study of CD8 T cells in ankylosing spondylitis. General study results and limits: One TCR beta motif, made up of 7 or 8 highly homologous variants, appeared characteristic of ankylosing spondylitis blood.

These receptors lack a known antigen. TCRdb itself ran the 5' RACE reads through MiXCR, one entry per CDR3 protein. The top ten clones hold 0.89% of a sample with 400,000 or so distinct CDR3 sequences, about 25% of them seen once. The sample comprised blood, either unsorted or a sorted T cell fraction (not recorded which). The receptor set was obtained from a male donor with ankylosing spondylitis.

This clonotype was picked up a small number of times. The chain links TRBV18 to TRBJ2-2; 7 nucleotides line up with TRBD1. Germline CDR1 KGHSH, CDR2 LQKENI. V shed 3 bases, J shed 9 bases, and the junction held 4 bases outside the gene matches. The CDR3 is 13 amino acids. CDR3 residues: CASSPDRDRELFF. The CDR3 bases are TGTGCCAGCTCACCCGACAGGGACCGGGAGCTGTTTTTT. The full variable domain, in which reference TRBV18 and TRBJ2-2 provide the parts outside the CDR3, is NAGVMQNPRHLVRRRGQEARLRCSPMKGHSHVYWYRQLPEEGLKFMVYLQKENIIDESGMPKERFSAEFPKEGPSILRIQQVVRGDSAAYFCASSPDRDRELFFGEGSRLTVL.

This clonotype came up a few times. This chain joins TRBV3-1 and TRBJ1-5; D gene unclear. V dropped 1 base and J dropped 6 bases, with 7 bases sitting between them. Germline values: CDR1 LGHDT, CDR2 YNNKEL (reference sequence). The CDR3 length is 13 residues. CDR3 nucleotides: TGTGCCAGCAGCCAAGCGGATGGTCAGCCCCAGCATTTT. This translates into CASSQADGQPQHF.

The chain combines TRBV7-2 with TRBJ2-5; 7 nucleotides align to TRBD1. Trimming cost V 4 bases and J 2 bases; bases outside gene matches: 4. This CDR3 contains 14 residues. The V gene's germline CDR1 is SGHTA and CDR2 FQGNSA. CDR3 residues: CASSSDRTQETQYF. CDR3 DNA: TGTGCCAGCAGCTCGGACAGGACGCAAGAGACCCAGTACTTC.

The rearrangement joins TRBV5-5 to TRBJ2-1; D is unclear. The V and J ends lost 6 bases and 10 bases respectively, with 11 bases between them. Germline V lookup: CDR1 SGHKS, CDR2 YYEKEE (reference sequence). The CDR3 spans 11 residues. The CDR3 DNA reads TGTGCCAGCAACTTTGGGGTGGAGCAGTTCTTC. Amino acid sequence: CASNFGVEQFF. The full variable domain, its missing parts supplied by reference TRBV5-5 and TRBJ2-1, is DAGVTQSPTHLIKTRGQQVTLRCSPISGHKSVSWYQQVLGQGPQFIFQYYEKEERGRGNFPDRFSARQFPNYSSELNVNALLLGDSALYLCASNFGVEQFFGPGTRLTVL.

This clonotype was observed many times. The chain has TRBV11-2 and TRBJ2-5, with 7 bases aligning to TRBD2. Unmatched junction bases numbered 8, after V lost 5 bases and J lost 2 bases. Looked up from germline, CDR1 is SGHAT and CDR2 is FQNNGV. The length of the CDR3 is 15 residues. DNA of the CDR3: TGTGCCAGCAGCCCGGGGGGACGGAGACAAGAGACCCAGTACTTC. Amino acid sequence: CASSPGGRRQETQYF.

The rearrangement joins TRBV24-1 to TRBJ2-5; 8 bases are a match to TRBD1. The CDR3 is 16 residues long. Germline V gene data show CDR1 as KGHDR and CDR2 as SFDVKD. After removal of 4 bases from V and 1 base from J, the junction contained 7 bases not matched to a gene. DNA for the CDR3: TGTGCCACCAGTGACCCGACAGGGGCAGCCCAAGAGACCCAGTACTTC. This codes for CATSDPTGAAQETQYF.

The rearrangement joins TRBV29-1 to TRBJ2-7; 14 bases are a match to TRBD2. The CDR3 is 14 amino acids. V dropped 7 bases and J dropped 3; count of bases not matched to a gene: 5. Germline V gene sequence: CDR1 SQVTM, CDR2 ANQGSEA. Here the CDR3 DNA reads TGCAGCGCCAAGGGGACTAGCGGGAGCTACGAGCAGTACTTC. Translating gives CSAKGTSGSYEQYF.

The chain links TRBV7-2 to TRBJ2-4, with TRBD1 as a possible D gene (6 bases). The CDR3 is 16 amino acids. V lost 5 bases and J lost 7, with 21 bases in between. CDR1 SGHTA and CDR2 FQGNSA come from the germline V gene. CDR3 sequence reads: CASSPHSGTMGNIQYF. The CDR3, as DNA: TGTGCCAGCAGCCCTCATTCCGGGACAATGGGTAACATTCAGTACTTC. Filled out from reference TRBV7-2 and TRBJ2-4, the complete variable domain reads GAGVSQSPSNKVTEKGKDVELRCDPISGHTALYWYRQSLGQGLEFLIYFQGNSAPDKSGLPSDRFSAERTGGSVSTLTIQRTQQEDSAVYLCASSPHSGTMGNIQYFGAGTRLSVL.

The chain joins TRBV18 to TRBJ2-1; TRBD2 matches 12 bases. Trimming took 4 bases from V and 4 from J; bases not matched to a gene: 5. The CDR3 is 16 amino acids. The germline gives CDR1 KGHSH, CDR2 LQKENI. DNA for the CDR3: TGTGCCAGCTCACAAGGACTAGCGGGGACTTACAATGAGCAGTTCTTC. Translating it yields CASSQGLAGTYNEQFF.

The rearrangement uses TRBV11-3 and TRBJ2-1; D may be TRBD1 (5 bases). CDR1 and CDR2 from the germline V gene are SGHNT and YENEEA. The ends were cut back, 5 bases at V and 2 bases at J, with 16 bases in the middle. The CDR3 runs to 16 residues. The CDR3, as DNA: TGTGCCAGCAGCCCCTGGTTGGGGCGGCCCTACAATGAGCAGTTCTTC. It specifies CASSPWLGRPYNEQFF.

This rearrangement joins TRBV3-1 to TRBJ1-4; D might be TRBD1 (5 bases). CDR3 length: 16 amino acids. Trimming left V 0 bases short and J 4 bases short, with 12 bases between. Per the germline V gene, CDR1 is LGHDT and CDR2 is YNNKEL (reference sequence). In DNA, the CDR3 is TGTGCCAGCAGCCAAGAAGGGGCAGAGATTAATGAAAAACTGTTTTTT. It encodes CASSQEGAEINEKLFF.

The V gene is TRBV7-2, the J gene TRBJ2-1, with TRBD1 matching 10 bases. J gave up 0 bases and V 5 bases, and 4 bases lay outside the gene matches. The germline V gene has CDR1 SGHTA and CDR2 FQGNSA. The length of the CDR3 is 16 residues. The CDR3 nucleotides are TGTGCCAGCAGCCGGACAGGGGGTAACTCCTACAATGAGCAGTTCTTC. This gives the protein CASSRTGGNSYNEQFF.

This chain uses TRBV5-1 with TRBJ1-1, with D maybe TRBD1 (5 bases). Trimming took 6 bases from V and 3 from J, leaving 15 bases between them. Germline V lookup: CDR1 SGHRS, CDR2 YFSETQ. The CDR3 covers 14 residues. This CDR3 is CASTPGVVDTEAFF. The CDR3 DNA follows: TGCGCCAGCACCCCGGGGGTAGTGGACACTGAAGCTTTCTTT. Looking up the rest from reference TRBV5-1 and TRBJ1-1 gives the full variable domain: KAGVTQTPRYLIKTRGQQVTLSCSPISGHRSVSWYQQTPGQGLQFLFEYFSETQRNKGNFPGRFSGRQFSNSRSEMNVSTLELGDSALYLCASTPGVVDTEAFFGQGTRLTVV.

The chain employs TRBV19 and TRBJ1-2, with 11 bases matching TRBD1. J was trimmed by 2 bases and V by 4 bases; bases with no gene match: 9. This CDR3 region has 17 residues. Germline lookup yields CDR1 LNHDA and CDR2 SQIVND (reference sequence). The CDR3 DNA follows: TGTGCCAGTAGTACCCCGGGACAGGGGGTCTTCAACTATGGCTACACCTTC. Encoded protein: CASSTPGQGVFNYGYTF.

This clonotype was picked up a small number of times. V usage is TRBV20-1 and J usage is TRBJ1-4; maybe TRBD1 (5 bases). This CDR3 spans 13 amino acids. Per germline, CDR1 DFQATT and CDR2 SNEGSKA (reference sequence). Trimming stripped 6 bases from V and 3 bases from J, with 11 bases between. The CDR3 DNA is TGCAGTGCCGAGGGGAGGGCTAATGAAAAACTGTTTTTT. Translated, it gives CSAEGRANEKLFF.

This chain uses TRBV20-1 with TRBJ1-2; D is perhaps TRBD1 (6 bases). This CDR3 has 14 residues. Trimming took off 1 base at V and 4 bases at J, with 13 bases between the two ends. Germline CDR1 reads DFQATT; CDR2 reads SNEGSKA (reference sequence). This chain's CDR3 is CSARGGDIGYGYTF. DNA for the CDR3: TGCAGTGCTAGAGGGGGGGACATTGGCTATGGCTACACCTTC.

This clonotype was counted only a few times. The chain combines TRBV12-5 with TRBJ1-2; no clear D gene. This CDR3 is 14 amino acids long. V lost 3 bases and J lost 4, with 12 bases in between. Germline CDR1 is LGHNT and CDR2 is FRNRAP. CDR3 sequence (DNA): TGTGCTAGTGGTTTCGGTACAGCAGGCTATGGCTACACCTTC. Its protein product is CASGFGTAGYGYTF.

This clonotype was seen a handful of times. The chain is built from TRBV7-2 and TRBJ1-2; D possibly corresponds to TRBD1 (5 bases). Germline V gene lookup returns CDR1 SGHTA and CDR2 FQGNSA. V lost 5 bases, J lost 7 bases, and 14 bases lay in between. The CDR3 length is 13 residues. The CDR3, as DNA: TGTGCCAGCAGCCTCCCCGGGGCGCTTGGCTACACCTTC. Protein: CASSLPGALGYTF.

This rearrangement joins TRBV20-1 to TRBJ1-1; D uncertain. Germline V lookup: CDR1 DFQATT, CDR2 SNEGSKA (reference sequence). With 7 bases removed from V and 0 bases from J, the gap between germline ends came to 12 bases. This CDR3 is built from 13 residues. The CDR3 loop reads CSVAGQMNTEAFF. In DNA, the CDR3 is TGCAGTGTTGCGGGCCAAATGAACACTGAAGCTTTCTTT.

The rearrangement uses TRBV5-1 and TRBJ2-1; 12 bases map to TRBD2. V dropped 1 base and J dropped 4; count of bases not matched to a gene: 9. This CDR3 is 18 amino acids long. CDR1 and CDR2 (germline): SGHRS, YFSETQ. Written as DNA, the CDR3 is TGCGCCAGCAGCTTGTCCGCTAGCGGGAGGGCCGGATACAATGAGCAGTTCTTC. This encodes CASSLSASGRAGYNEQFF.

The CDR3 bases are TGTGCCAGCAGCGTAGAAGACAGGGTATTTCGCTATTTCTCCTACAATGAGCAGTTCTTC. It codes for CASSVEDRVFRYFSYNEQFF. The J gene is TRBJ2-1, the V gene TRBV9; 7 nucleotides agree with TRBD1. The germline gives CDR1 SGDLS, CDR2 YYNGEE. Trimming at V came to 0 bases and at J to 0 bases, leaving 15 bases not matched to a gene. The CDR3 consists of 20 residues.

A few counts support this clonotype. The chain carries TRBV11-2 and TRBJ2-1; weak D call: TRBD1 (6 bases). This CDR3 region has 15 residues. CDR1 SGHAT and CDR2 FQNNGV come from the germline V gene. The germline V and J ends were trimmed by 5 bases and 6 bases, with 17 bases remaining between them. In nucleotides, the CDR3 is TGTGCCAGCAGCAAAGGCGTAGGGACAAGCAATGAGCAGTTCTTC. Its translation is CASSKGVGTSNEQFF. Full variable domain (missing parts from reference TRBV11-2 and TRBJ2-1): EAGVAQSPRYKIIEKRQSVAFWCNPISGHATLYWYQQILGQGPKLLIQFQNNGVVDDSQLPKDRFSAERLKGVDSTLKIQPAKLEDSAVYLCASSKGVGTSNEQFFGPGTRLTVL.

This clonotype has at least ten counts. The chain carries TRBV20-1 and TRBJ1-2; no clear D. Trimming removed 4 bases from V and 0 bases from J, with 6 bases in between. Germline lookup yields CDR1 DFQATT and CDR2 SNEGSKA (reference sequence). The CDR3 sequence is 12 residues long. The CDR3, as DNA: TGCAGTGCTACCACAGCTAACTATGGCTACACCTTC. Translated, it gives CSATTANYGYTF.

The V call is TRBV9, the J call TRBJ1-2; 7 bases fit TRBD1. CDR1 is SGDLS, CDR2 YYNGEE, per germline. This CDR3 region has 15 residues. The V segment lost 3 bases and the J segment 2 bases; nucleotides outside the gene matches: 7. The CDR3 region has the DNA TGTGCCAGCAGCGCCCGGGAGGGGGCCAACTATGGCTACACCTTC. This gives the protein CASSAREGANYGYTF.

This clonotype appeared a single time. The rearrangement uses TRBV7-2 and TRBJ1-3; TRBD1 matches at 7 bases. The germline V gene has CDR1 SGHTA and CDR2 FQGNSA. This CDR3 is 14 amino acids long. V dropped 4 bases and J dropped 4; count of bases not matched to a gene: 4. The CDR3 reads CASSSGTEGNTIYF. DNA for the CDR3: TGTGCCAGCAGCTCCGGGACAGAGGGAAACACCATATATTTT.

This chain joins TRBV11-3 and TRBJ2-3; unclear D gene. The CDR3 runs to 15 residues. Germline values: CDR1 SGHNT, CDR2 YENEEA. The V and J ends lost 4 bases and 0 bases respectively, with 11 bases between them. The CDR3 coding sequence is TGTGCCAGCAGCTCACGACGGTCTAGCACAGATACGCAGTATTTT. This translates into CASSSRRSSTDTQYF.

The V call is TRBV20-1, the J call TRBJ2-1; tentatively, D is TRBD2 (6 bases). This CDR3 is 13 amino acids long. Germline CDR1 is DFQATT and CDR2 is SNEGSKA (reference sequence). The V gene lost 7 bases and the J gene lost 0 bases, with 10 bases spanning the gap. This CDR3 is CSGGGDSYNEQFF. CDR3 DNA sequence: TGCAGTGGTGGCGGGGACTCCTACAATGAGCAGTTCTTC.

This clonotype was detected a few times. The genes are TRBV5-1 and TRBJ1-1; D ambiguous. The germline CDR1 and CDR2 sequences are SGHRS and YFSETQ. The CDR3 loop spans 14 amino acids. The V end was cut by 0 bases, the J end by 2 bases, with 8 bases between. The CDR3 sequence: CASSLGGINTEAFF. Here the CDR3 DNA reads TGCGCCAGCAGCTTGGGAGGGATAAACACTGAAGCTTTCTTT.

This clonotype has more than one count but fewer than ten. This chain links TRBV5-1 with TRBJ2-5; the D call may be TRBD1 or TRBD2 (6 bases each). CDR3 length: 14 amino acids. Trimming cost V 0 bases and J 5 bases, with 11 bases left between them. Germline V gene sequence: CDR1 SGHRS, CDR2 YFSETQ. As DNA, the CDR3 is TGCGCCAGCAGCTTGGACCAGGGGAGGGAGACCCAGTACTTC. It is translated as CASSLDQGRETQYF.

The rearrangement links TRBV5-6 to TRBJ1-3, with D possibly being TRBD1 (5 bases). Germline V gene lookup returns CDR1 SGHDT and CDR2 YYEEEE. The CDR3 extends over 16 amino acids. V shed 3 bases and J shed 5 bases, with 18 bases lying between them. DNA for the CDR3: TGTGCCAGCAGCTCGCCGGGGCGGGCGGCGAGAAACACCATATATTTT. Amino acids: CASSSPGRAARNTIYF. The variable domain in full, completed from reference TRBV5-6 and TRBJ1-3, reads DAGVTQSPTHLIKTRGQQVTLRCSPKSGHDTVSWYQQALGQGPQFIFQYYEEEERQRGNFPDRFSGHQFPNYSSELNVNALLLGDSALYLCASSSPGRAARNTIYFGEGSWLTVV.

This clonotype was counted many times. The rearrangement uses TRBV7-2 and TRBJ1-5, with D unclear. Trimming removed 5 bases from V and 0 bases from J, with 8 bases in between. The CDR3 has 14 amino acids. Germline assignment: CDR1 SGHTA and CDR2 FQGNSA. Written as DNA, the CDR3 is TGTGCCAGCAGCCTCGGAGTTAGCAATCAGCCCCAGCATTTT. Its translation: CASSLGVSNQPQHF.

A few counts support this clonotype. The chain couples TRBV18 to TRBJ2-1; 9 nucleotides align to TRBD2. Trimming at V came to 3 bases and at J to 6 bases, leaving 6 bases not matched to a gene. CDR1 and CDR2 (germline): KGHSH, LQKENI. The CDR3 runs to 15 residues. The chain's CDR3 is CASSPSGRRGNEQFF. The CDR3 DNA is TGTGCCAGCTCACCTAGCGGGAGACGGGGCAATGAGCAGTTCTTC.